Judged by abundance, the clone carrying this TCR beta chain is medium-sized. The target antigen is unknown. Described time point: longitudinal time-point 2. This sample stems from a study of neurological immune-mediated disorders. Whole-study results and caveats: No CDR3 amino acid sequences were shared by expanded clones across subjects, suggesting private repertoires in all groups.

The ends were cut back, 2 bases at V and 6 bases at J, with 7 bases in the middle. CDR3 length: 12 residues. 5'RACE with 10-nucleotide random UMIs generated the cDNA. Using its own MiXCR run on the 5' RACE reads, TCRdb lists one record per CDR3 protein. The data hold approximately 30,000 distinct CDR3 sequences, with approximately 13% observed a single time. The rearrangement links TRBV12-3 or TRBV12-4 to TRBJ1-1; D unresolved. The TCR comes from a woman in her forties in good health. Specimen: PBMCs. The CDR3 here is CASSLIGPEAFF. The CDR3 DNA reads TGTGCCAGCAGTTTAATCGGCCCTGAAGCTTTCTTT.